The clone carrying this T cell receptor beta chain has just a few counts. The antigen remains unidentified. These data originate in a study of cytomegalovirus exposure and HLA in healthy donors. Study-level findings and limits: Researchers counted around 150 TCR beta chains as cytomegalovirus-associated. According to a later analysis, TCR clusters from the first cohort tended to co-occur in the 90 to 150 validation repertoires.

Germline values: CDR1 SNHLY, CDR2 FYNNEI. This CDR3 region has 14 residues. V shed 8 bases, J shed 5 bases, and the junction held 7 bases outside the gene matches. Assay: immunoSEQ multiplex PCR; the TCRdb copy retains only in-frame clones and omits some. Of a few hundred thousand clones detected, around 80% appear once; the ten largest clones hold about 14%. The chain recombines TRBV2 with TRBJ1-4, with TRBD1 matching over 8 bases. Specimen: PBMCs. This receptor was obtained from a woman in her twenties or thirties in good health and CMV-seropositive. The CDR3 is CASESQGGNEKLFF. The CDR3 DNA is TGTGCCAGCGAATCACAGGGGGGAAATGAAAAACTGTTTTTT.